The TCR beta chain under discussion was sequenced for a study of blood T cells in healthy people across ages. Points from the study as a whole: Without sorted subsets, naive and antigen-experienced compartments could not be conclusively compared.

A note on this clonotype: The target antigen is unknown.

The donors, aged roughly 6 to 100, were healthy Caucasians from Russia. The germline V and J ends were trimmed by 7 bases and 5 bases, with 12 bases remaining between them. The germline gives CDR1 MNHEY, CDR2 SVGEGT. This CDR3 has 13 amino acids. The authors ran a second PCR of about 6 to 11 cycles using a sample-barcoded 5' primer and a J-beta primer mix. TCRdb re-derived calls from the 5' RACE reads in MiXCR, one entry per CDR3 protein. The sample records 1.5 million to 2 million distinct CDR3 sequences, roughly 43% being singletons. V and J are TRBV6-2 or TRBV6-3 and TRBJ1-5; D call uncertain. The receptor's source is a human donor in good health. Source material: blood. The CDR3 DNA is TGTGCCAGCAAAGCGTCGGCCCATCAGCCCCAGCATTTT. Protein: CASKASAHQPQHF.